The source of this T cell receptor (beta chain) is a study of Tregs in tolerant kidney transplant recipients. Overall study results and limits: Donor-specific Treg expansion exceeded global Treg expansion in tolerant patients, suggesting antigen drive. Biological reproducibility was not directly addressed, but technical replication error appeared minimal. Tregs expanded with activated donor B cells seemed most donor-specific.

Related graft donors supplied nonmyeloablative bone marrow transplants, and mixed chimerism was transient. CD4+CD25+CD127- Tregs, CD4+CD25- non-Tregs, CD4 and CD8 cells were sorted. V gave up 5 bases and J gave up 2 bases; unmatched junction bases: 6. Germline values: CDR1 SGHVS, CDR2 FQNEAQ. CDR3 size: 15 residues. Worth noting for this clone: Its antigen is undetermined.

TCRdb keeps only in-frame clones here, not all; method: immunoSEQ multiplex PCR. The table lists fewer than 95,000 clones, roughly 93% of them singletons. This chain connects TRBV7-8 to TRBJ2-3, with 8 nucleotides matching TRBD1. This TCR came from a human patient who received a combined kidney and bone marrow transplant. Some T cells may be provided by the graft donor. The input for sequencing was CD4+ T cells from blood (PBMCs), taken 12 months after the transplant. In DNA, the CDR3 is TGTGCCAGCAGCCCCCGGGACAGGTACACAGATACGCAGTATTTT. As protein: CASSPRDRYTDTQYF.